Listed below are T cell receptor beta chains from one sample, sequenced in a study of cytomegalovirus exposure and HLA in healthy donors. Generated by immunoSEQ multiplex PCR, the TCRdb table keeps only in-frame clones and is missing some. Altogether under 200,000 clones are present, about four fifths being singletons, with the ten largest covering about 0.36%. Input material: PBMCs. The origin of the receptors is a male donor in good health and CMV-seropositive. Each CDR3 is given with its conserved first and last residue. The D gene is left open where the match is weak. The listing skips clone size in some rows; elsewhere it reads once, few, many or a size class.

V	size	J	D	CDR3	DNA
TRBV29-1	.	TRBJ2-7	.	CSVDRGLDEQYF	TGCAGCGTTGATAGGGGTCTCGACGAGCAGTACTTC
TRBV6-5	few	TRBJ2-1	.	CASTKGGEAYNEQFF	TGTGCCAGCACCAAAGGGGGAGAAGCCTACAATGAGCAGTTCTTC
TRBV6-5	few	TRBJ2-3	TRBD2	CASSSGTSLDNTQYF	TGTGCCAGCAGTTCCGGGACTAGTTTGGACAATACGCAGTATTTT
TRBV29-1	.	TRBJ1-4	.	CSVERRATGEKLFF	TGCAGCGTTGAAAGACGGGCGACAGGTGAAAAACTGTTTTTT
TRBV2	few	TRBJ2-6	TRBD2	CASMGGTATFSGANVLTF	TGTGCCAGCATGGGGGGGACTGCTACCTTCTCTGGGGCCAACGTCCTGACTTTC
TRBV4-1	.	TRBJ1-1	TRBD1	CASSPGTDYTEAFF	TGCGCCAGCAGCCCCGGGACAGACTACACTGAAGCTTTCTTT
TRBV2	.	TRBJ2-5	TRBD2	CASSEYPAGYQETQYF	TGTGCCAGCAGTGAATACCCAGCGGGGTACCAAGAGACCCAGTACTTC
TRBV29-1	.	TRBJ2-1	TRBD2	CSVAGSSGSVYNEQFF	TGCAGCGTTGCCGGTTCTAGCGGGAGTGTCTACAATGAGCAGTTCTTC
TRBV28	.	TRBJ2-7	.	CASSIPEGATYEQYF	TGTGCCAGCAGTATCCCTGAAGGGGCCACCTACGAGCAGTACTTC
TRBV30	.	TRBJ2-1	.	CAWSLSGRSSYNEQFF	TGTGCCTGGAGCCTTAGCGGACGAAGCTCCTACAATGAGCAGTTCTTC
TRBV29-1	.	TRBJ2-7	.	CSVEERYEQYF	TGCAGCGTTGAAGAGCGGTACGAGCAGTACTTC
TRBV2	.	TRBJ2-7	TRBD2	CASRAGGIYEQYF	TGTGCCAGCAGGGCGGGAGGGATTTACGAGCAGTACTTC
TRBV10-3	once	TRBJ1-1	TRBD1	CAISEQGLAAFF	TGTGCCATCAGTGAACAGGGGCTGGCAGCTTTCTTT
TRBV5-4	.	TRBJ2-5	.	CASSQSTGVQETQYF	TGTGCCAGCAGCCAATCGACAGGCGTACAAGAGACCCAGTACTTC
TRBV11-2	.	TRBJ2-7	TRBD2	CASSHTTSGGYEQYF	TGTGCCAGCAGCCACACGACTAGCGGGGGGTACGAGCAGTACTTC
TRBV29-1	few	TRBJ2-1	.	CSVGGGSEQFF	TGCAGCGTCGGAGGAGGGTCTGAGCAGTTCTTC
TRBV4-2	.	TRBJ2-5	TRBD2	CASAFSRESGETQYF	TGTGCCAGCGCGTTCTCGCGGGAGTCGGGAGAGACCCAGTACTTC
TRBV9	.	TRBJ2-5	TRBD1	CASSVDGTGWGQTQYF	TGTGCCAGCAGCGTAGACGGGACAGGGTGGGGGCAGACCCAGTACTTC
TRBV9	.	TRBJ2-3	TRBD2	CASSPRTSGGTDTQYF	TGTGCCAGCAGCCCAAGGACTAGCGGTGGCACAGATACGCAGTATTTT
TRBV5-4	.	TRBJ1-2	.	CASSPRYEDYTF	TGTGCCAGCAGCCCGCGGTACGAGGACTACACCTTC
TRBV7-9	.	TRBJ2-7	TRBD2	CASSFGLAGGPRGEQYF	TGTGCCAGCAGCTTTGGGCTAGCGGGAGGGCCGCGGGGCGAGCAGTACTTC
TRBV19	.	TRBJ1-4	.	CASSINLRGGEKLFF	TGTGCCAGTAGTATAAACCTCAGGGGCGGTGAAAAACTGTTTTTT
TRBV28	.	TRBJ2-2	.	CASRGGGNTGELFF	TGTGCCAGCAGGGGTGGCGGTAACACCGGGGAGCTGTTTTTT
TRBV5-1	.	TRBJ1-1	TRBD1	CASSSQGAEAFF	TGCGCCAGCAGCTCTCAGGGGGCGGAAGCTTTCTTT
TRBV10-3	few	TRBJ1-1	TRBD1	CAISRQGAAFF	TGTGCCATCAGTCGACAGGGGGCAGCTTTCTTT
TRBV7-2	.	TRBJ2-4	.	CASSSPADVKLAKNIQYF	TGTGCCAGCAGCTCTCCGGCGGATGTGAAGCTAGCCAAAAACATTCAGTACTTC
TRBV7-2	.	TRBJ2-5	.	CASSFLETQYF	TGTGCCAGCAGCTTTCTCGAGACCCAGTACTTC
TRBV7-3	.	TRBJ1-2	TRBD1	CASSLYHSQGAGGYGYTF	TGTGCCAGCAGCTTATACCACTCACAGGGGGCCGGAGGCTATGGCTACACCTTC
TRBV19	.	TRBJ2-2	.	CASSIPVPNTGELFF	TGTGCCAGTAGTATCCCAGTCCCGAACACCGGGGAGCTGTTTTTT
TRBV9	.	TRBJ1-6	.	CASSVAGQGGPYNSPLHF	TGTGCCAGCAGCGTAGCTGGGCAGGGCGGACCCTATAATTCACCCCTCCACTTT
TRBV11-2	.	TRBJ1-4	.	CASSLTGTTNEKLFF	TGTGCCAGCAGCTTGACAGGAACAACTAATGAAAAACTGTTTTTT
TRBV5-1	.	TRBJ1-2	TRBD1	CASSSMDRDGYTF	TGCGCCAGCAGCTCGATGGACAGGGATGGCTACACCTTC
TRBV27	.	TRBJ2-2	TRBD2	CASSRNPAGGNTGELFF	TGTGCCAGCAGCCGAAACCCGGCGGGAGGGAACACCGGGGAGCTGTTTTTT
TRBV5-1	.	TRBJ1-1	.	CASSLTVMNTEAFF	TGCGCCAGCAGCTTGACAGTCATGAACACTGAAGCTTTCTTT
TRBV19	.	TRBJ2-1	TRBD1	CASKPDRVGSDEQFF	TGTGCCAGCAAGCCTGACAGGGTAGGTTCGGATGAGCAGTTCTTC
TRBV7-2	.	TRBJ2-7	.	CASSRSGLSLYEQYF	TGTGCCAGCAGCCGCTCAGGACTTTCCCTCTACGAGCAGTACTTC
TRBV6-5	.	TRBJ2-1	TRBD2	CASTESGSSYNEQFF	TGTGCCAGCACAGAAAGCGGGAGCTCCTACAATGAGCAGTTCTTC
TRBV9	.	TRBJ2-1	TRBD2	CASSADFGGTSRGQFF	TGTGCCAGCAGCGCCGATTTTGGAGGGACTAGCCGCGGGCAGTTCTTC
TRBV19	once	TRBJ1-2	.	CASSIVGHTNYGYTF	TGTGCCAGTAGTATTGTCGGACACACTAACTATGGCTACACCTTC
TRBV18	.	TRBJ1-2	TRBD1	CASSPRDRDHTF	TGTGCCAGCTCACCCAGGGACAGGGATCACACCTTC
TRBV7-6	.	TRBJ1-6	.	CASSLRGAGSDSPLHF	TGTGCCAGCAGCTTAAGAGGTGCGGGTTCGGATTCACCCCTCCACTTT
TRBV9	few	TRBJ1-1	TRBD1	CASSAGAGTGDIRTEAFF	TGTGCCAGCAGCGCCGGAGCCGGGACAGGGGATATTAGGACTGAAGCTTTCTTT